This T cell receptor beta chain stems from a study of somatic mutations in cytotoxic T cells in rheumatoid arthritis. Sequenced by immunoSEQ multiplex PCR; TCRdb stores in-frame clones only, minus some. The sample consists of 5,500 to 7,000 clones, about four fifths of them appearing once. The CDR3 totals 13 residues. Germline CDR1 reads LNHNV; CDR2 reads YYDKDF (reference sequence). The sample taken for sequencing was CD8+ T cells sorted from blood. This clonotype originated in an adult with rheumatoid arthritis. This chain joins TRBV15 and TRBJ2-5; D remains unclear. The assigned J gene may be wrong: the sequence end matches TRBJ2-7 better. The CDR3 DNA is TGTGCCACCAGCAGAAGGCCCGCCTACGAGCAGTACTTC. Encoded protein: CATSRRPAYEQYF.